Shown below are 4 T cell receptor beta chains from a single sample sequenced in a study of T cells in Graves' hyperthyroidism and ophthalmopathy. There were TCR beta CDR3 regions amplified from RNA transcripts. HTBI primers drove first-round RT-PCR of the TCR CDR3. Each CDR3 protein gets one entry after TCRdb re-called the multiplex PCR reads with MiXCR. This table has 550,000 to 700,000 distinct CDR3 sequences, approximately 44% appearing once. The sequencing input was peripheral blood or thyroid tissue (not recorded which). The receptors originated from an adult woman with Graves' disease, either hyperthyroidism or ophthalmopathy (not recorded which).

The chain has TRBV28 and TRBJ2-2; 9 positions agree with TRBD1. The CDR3 consists of 15 residues. Unmatched junction bases numbered 13, after V lost 10 bases and J lost 7 bases. The germline V gene encodes CDR1 MDHEN and CDR2 SYDVKM. The CDR3 loop reads CATNYRGRQDGELFF. As DNA, the CDR3 is TGTGCCACCAACTACAGGGGGCGACAGGACGGGGAGCTGTTTTTT.

This clonotype came up many times. The rearrangement links TRBV7-3 to TRBJ2-5, with TRBD1 identical over 9 bases. Germline values: CDR1 SGHTA, CDR2 FQGTGA. J lost 5 bases, V lost 2 bases, and 6 bases had no gene match. The CDR3 is 15 residues long. In DNA form, the CDR3 reads TGTGCCAGCAGCTTACCGGGACAGGGATTGGAGACCCAGTACTTC. Translating gives CASSLPGQGLETQYF.

The chain joins TRBV5-1 to TRBJ1-1; a weak D match, TRBD1 (5 bases). Trimming cost V 5 bases and J 6 bases, with 20 bases left between them. The germline CDR1 and CDR2 sequences are SGHRS and YFSETQ. The length of the CDR3 is 15 residues. The CDR3 protein is CASRPDGTGAPEAFF. DNA for the CDR3: TGCGCCAGCAGACCTGACGGGACTGGGGCCCCTGAAGCTTTCTTT.

This clonotype was counted at least ten times. The V and J genes are TRBV5-4 and TRBJ2-5; D tentatively reads TRBD1 or TRBD2 (7 bases each). The CDR3 sequence is 16 residues long. The germline V gene encodes CDR1 SGHNT and CDR2 YYREEE (reference sequence). V was clipped by 4 bases and J by 1 base, with 17 bases between them. This CDR3 is CASSPESRGGQETQYF. Here the CDR3 DNA reads TGTGCCAGCAGCCCGGAATCCAGGGGGGGCCAAGAGACCCAGTACTTC.